This TCR beta chain comes out of a study of blood T cell repertoires in COVID-19. Study-level information: Acute-phase and convalescent COVID-19 samples originated in the United States, Italy and Spain. Sources were T cells, B-cell-depleted T cells, or PBMCs; the material itself was cDNA or gDNA.

V was shortened by 4 bases and J by 4 bases, with 9 bases between the two germline ends. The CDR3 extends over 13 amino acids. CDR1 is LNHNV, CDR2 YYDKDF, per germline (reference sequence). The authors' processing: Counts of nucleated cells, estimated from reference gene primer amplification, were obtained. Using immunoSEQ multiplex PCR, the repertoire was profiled, and TCRdb retains in-frame clones only, with some absent. V, J and clone size reflect that table, while D and trimming were determined from the DNA. The sample lists roughly 250,000 clones, approximately 86% occurring once. The V gene is TRBV15, the J gene TRBJ2-3; TRBD2 might be the D (5 bases). Sequenced input: peripheral blood. The clonotype comes from a woman aged 55-75 years with active or convalescent COVID-19. The CDR3, as DNA: TGTGCCACCAGCATCCCGGGGTCAGATACGCAGTATTTT. This encodes CATSIPGSDTQYF.